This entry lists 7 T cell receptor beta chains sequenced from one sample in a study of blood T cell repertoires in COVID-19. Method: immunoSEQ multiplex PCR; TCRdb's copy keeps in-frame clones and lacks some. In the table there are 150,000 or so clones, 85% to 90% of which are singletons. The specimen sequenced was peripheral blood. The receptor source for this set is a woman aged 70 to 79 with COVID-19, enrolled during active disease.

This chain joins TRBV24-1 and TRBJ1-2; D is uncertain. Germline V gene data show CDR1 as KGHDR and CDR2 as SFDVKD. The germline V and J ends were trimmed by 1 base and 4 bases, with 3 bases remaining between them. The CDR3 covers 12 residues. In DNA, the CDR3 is TGTGCCACCAGTGATTTAGCCTATGGCTACACCTTC. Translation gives CATSDLAYGYTF.

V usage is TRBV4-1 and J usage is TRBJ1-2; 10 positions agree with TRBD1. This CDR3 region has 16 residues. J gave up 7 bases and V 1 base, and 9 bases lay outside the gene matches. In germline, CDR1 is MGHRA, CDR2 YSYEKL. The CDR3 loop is CASSQVGQGSSGGYTF. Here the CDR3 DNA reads TGCGCCAGCAGCCAAGTGGGACAGGGGAGCTCCGGTGGCTACACCTTC.

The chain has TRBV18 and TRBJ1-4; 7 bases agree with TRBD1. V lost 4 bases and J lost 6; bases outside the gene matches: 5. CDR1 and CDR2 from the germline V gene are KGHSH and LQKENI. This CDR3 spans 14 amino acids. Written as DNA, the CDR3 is TGTGCCAGCTCACGACAGGGTAGGGATGAAAAACTGTTTTTT. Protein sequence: CASSRQGRDEKLFF.

Written as DNA, the CDR3 is TGTGCCATCAGTCAGTGGGGACAGGGAATTAGCACAGATACGCAGTATTTT. Translating it yields CAISQWGQGISTDTQYF. The chain links TRBV10-3 to TRBJ2-3; 9 nucleotides align to TRBD1. The CDR3 consists of 17 residues. V trimming: 5 bases; J trimming: 0 bases; junction bases outside the gene matches: 9. The germline V gene has CDR1 ENHRY and CDR2 SYGVKD.

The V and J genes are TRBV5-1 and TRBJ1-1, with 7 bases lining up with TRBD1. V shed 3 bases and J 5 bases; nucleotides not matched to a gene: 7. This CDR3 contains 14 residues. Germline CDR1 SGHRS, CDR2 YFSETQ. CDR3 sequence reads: CASSSDRAGTEAFF. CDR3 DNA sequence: TGCGCCAGCAGCTCCGACAGGGCCGGGACTGAAGCTTTCTTT.

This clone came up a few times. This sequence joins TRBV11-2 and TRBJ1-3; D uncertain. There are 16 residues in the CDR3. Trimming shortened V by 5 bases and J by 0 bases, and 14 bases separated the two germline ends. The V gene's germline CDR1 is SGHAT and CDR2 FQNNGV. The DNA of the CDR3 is TGTGCCAGCAGCCTCAGTTTCTTTGACTCTGGAAACACCATATATTTT. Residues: CASSLSFFDSGNTIYF. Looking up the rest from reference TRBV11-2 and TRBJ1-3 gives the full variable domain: EAGVAQSPRYKIIEKRQSVAFWCNPISGHATLYWYQQILGQGPKLLIQFQNNGVVDDSQLPKDRFSAERLKGVDSTLKIQPAKLEDSAVYLCASSLSFFDSGNTIYFGEGSWLTVV.

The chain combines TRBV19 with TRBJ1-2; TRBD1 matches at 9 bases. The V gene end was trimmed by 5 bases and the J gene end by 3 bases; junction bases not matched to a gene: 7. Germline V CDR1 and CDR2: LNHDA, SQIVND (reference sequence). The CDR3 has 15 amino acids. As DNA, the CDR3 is TGTGCCAGTAGTCCCTCCCGACAGGGGGACTATGGCTACACCTTC. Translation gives CASSPSRQGDYGYTF.